This is a list of T cell receptor beta chains from one sample in a study of CD4 and CD8 cells across lung adenocarcinoma regions. TCRdb re-called the PCR reads with MiXCR, one entry per CDR3 protein. The sample carries 12,000 or so distinct CDR3 sequences, approximately 53% recorded once. Sequencing input: CD8+ T cells from the center of a lung tumor. Source of these receptors: a female donor with lung adenocarcinoma. The CD4 and CD8 labels of this study may be unreliable. CDR3s include the opening cysteine and the closing phenylalanine or tryptophan. Fields, in order: V gene, J gene, D gene, clone size, CDR3 protein, CDR3 DNA. D genes are given only for firm matches. Clone size is stated in some rows and not others, as once, few, many or a class when expanded.

V: TRBV7-2; J: TRBJ2-1; D: TRBD2; size: many; CDR3: CASSLRTSGGDEQFF; DNA: TGTGCCAGCAGCTTAAGGACTAGCGGGGGGGATGAGCAGTTCTTC
V: TRBV6-1; J: TRBJ1-1; D: -; size: few; CDR3: CASSELNRFEAFF; DNA: TGTGCCAGCAGTGAACTTAACAGGTTTGAAGCTTTCTTT
V: TRBV11-2; J: TRBJ2-7; D: -; size: few; CDR3: CASSLLVDSSEQYF; DNA: TGTGCCAGCAGCTTATTGGTCGACAGTTCGGAGCAGTACTTC
V: TRBV6-1; J: TRBJ2-1; D: -; size: -; CDR3: CARGFPGTSANAQFF; DNA: TGTGCCAGGGGATTCCCCGGGACGAGCGCAAATGCGCAGTTTTTC
V: TRBV5-4; J: TRBJ2-7; D: TRBD1; size: -; CDR3: CASRETGTGGYEQYF; DNA: TGTGCCAGCAGAGAGACTGGGACAGGGGGCTACGAGCAGTACTTC
V: TRBV6-1; J: TRBJ2-7; D: TRBD1; size: once; CDR3: CASRGQGGAYEQYF; DNA: TGTGCCAGCAGAGGACAGGGGGGGGCCTACGAGCAGTACTTC
V: TRBV6-5; J: TRBJ1-2; D: TRBD1; size: few; CDR3: CASSYYSGTGKGYTF; DNA: TGTGCCAGCAGTTACTATTCCGGGACAGGGAAAGGCTACACCTTC
V: TRBV10-1; J: TRBJ2-5; D: TRBD1; size: large; CDR3: CASSDRGSGETQYF; DNA: TGCGCCAGCAGTGACAGGGGGTCAGGGGAGACCCAGTACTTC
V: TRBV4-1; J: TRBJ2-7; D: -; size: -; CDR3: CASSPITGWFYEQYF; DNA: TGCGCCAGCAGCCCTATAACAGGTTGGTTCTACGAGCAGTACTTC
V: TRBV12-3/TRBV12-4; J: TRBJ2-3; D: TRBD2; size: -; CDR3: CASRAGDGTDTQYF; DNA: TGTGCCAGCAGAGCGGGAGACGGCACAGATACGCAGTATTTT
V: TRBV6-1; J: TRBJ2-5; D: -; size: -; CDR3: CASSETVGAGVETQYF; DNA: TGTGCCAGCAGTGAGACGGTTGGGGCAGGGGTAGAGACCCAGTACTTC
V: TRBV27; J: TRBJ2-4; D: TRBD1; size: once; CDR3: CASSLTRGLLNIQYF; DNA: TGTGCCAGCAGTTTAACCAGGGGGCTGCTAAACATTCAGTACTTC
V: TRBV6-1; J: TRBJ2-1; D: -; size: -; CDR3: CASRGPEGRQFF; DNA: TGTGCCAGCAGGGGGCCCGAGGGGCGGCAGTTCTTC
V: TRBV6-1; J: TRBJ2-5; D: -; size: medium-sized; CDR3: CATTAGGGETQYF; DNA: TGTGCCACTACAGCAGGGGGGGGAGAGACCCAGTACTTC
V: TRBV6-1; J: TRBJ2-5; D: -; size: -; CDR3: CASSKRGRETQYF; DNA: TGTGCCAGCAGTAAGAGAGGGCGGGAGACCCAGTACTTC
V: TRBV6-5; J: TRBJ2-1; D: TRBD1; size: -; CDR3: CASSYKPIPRDRGPNEQFF; DNA: TGTGCCAGCAGTTACAAACCCATACCCCGGGACAGGGGGCCAAATGAGCAGTTCTTC
V: TRBV6-1; J: TRBJ2-3; D: TRBD1; size: -; CDR3: CASSDAPSQGAVTDTQYF; DNA: TGTGCCAGCAGTGACGCCCCTTCGCAGGGGGCGGTGACAGATACGCAGTATTTT
V: TRBV4-1; J: TRBJ2-7; D: -; size: -; CDR3: CASSQHAADTYEQYF; DNA: TGCGCCAGCAGCCAGCATGCGGCAGATACCTACGAGCAGTACTTC
V: TRBV27; J: TRBJ2-2; D: -; size: few; CDR3: CASSFGTPDTGELFF; DNA: TGTGCCAGCAGTTTCGGGACTCCAGACACCGGGGAGCTGTTTTTT
V: TRBV15; J: TRBJ1-1; D: -; size: few; CDR3: CATYNLGRTGTEAFF; DNA: TGTGCCACTTACAACCTCGGGCGTACGGGCACTGAAGCTTTCTTT
V: TRBV4-2; J: TRBJ1-2; D: -; size: few; CDR3: CASSQEGGEYGYTF; DNA: TGTGCCAGCAGCCAAGAAGGAGGGGAGTATGGCTACACCTTC
V: TRBV7-8; J: TRBJ2-3; D: -; size: few; CDR3: CASSFASTGRMDTQYF; DNA: TGTGCCAGCAGCTTCGCCTCGACAGGGAGGATGGATACGCAGTATTTT
V: TRBV7-2; J: TRBJ2-3; D: TRBD1; size: -; CDR3: CARGLRGRYTDTQYF; DNA: TGTGCCAGGGGCCTCAGGGGGCGCTACACAGATACGCAGTACTTT
V: TRBV6-1; J: TRBJ2-5; D: TRBD2; size: -; CDR3: CASTREAKETQYF; DNA: TGTGCCAGCACACGGGAGGCCAAAGAGACCCAGTACTTC
V: TRBV6-5; J: TRBJ1-5; D: -; size: -; CDR3: CASSYSAGRGGNQPQHF; DNA: TGTGCCAGCAGTTACTCGGCGGGTCGGGGAGGCAATCAGCCCCAGCATTTT
V: TRBV6-5; J: TRBJ2-1; D: TRBD2; size: -; CDR3: CASSSGTSGSNEQFF; DNA: TGTGCCAGCAGTTCCGGGACTAGCGGGTCCAATGAGCAGTTCTTC
V: TRBV27; J: TRBJ2-5; D: -; size: -; CDR3: CASSPGRGRQETQYF; DNA: TGTGCCAGCAGCCCCGGCAGGGGACGACAAGAGACCCAGTACTTC
V: TRBV6-1; J: TRBJ2-7; D: TRBD2; size: many; CDR3: CASSEQGGGEQYF; DNA: TGTGCCAGCAGTGAACAAGGCGGGGGCGAGCAGTACTTC
V: TRBV27; J: TRBJ2-5; D: -; size: -; CDR3: CASSFGGPQETQYF; DNA: TGTGCCAGCAGTTTTGGGGGGCCCCAAGAGACCCAGTACTTC
V: TRBV10-1; J: TRBJ1-2; D: -; size: -; CDR3: CASSESMGYGYSF; DNA: TGCGCCAGCAGTGAGTCGATGGGCTATGGCTACTCCTTT
V: TRBV7-2; J: TRBJ1-2; D: -; size: -; CDR3: CASSNRRPGGGGYTF; DNA: TGTGCCAGCAGCAATCGGCGGCCGGGGGGGGGGGGCTACACCTTC
V: TRBV30; J: TRBJ2-3; D: TRBD2; size: few; CDR3: CAWKQSGGTDTQYF; DNA: TGTGCCTGGAAGCAAAGCGGGGGCACAGATACGCAGTATTTT
V: TRBV6-1; J: TRBJ2-1; D: -; size: -; CDR3: CASSLSNEQFF; DNA: TGTGCCAGCAGCTTGAGCAATGAGCAGTTCTTC
V: TRBV10-1; J: TRBJ2-5; D: -; size: -; CDR3: CAGLGWRERETQYF; DNA: TGCGCCGGCCTCGGGTGGCGTGAGCGAGAGACCCAGTATTTC
V: TRBV10-2; J: TRBJ2-1; D: -; size: many; CDR3: CASSSGTSIGQFF; DNA: TGCGCCAGCAGTTCCGGGACCAGCATTGGGCAGTTCTTC
V: TRBV7-2; J: TRBJ1-2; D: TRBD1; size: -; CDR3: CASSESPGQGYGYTF; DNA: TGTGCCAGCAGCGAGTCCCCGGGACAGGGCTATGGCTACACCTTC
V: TRBV6-1; J: TRBJ2-3; D: -; size: -; CDR3: CASSATGQRAKNMQYF; DNA: TGTGCCAGCAGCGCCACCGGGCAGCGAGCCAAAAACATGCAGTATTTT
V: TRBV10-1; J: TRBJ2-2; D: -; size: medium-sized; CDR3: CASSEVKDRAGELFF; DNA: TGCGCCAGCAGTGAGGTTAAAGATCGGGCCGGGGAGCTGTTTTTT
V: TRBV6-1; J: TRBJ2-3; D: TRBD1; size: -; CDR3: CASSPNRGSDTQYF; DNA: TGTGCCAGCAGTCCAAACAGGGGTTCAGATACGCAGTATTTT
V: TRBV25-1; J: TRBJ2-3; D: -; size: -; CDR3: CASSDWADTQYF; DNA: TGTGCCAGCAGTGATTGGGCAGATACGCAGTATTTT
V: TRBV6-1; J: TRBJ1-2; D: -; size: many; CDR3: CASSEGTSNYGYTF; DNA: TGTGCCAGCAGTGAAGGGACATCTAACTATGGCTACACCTTC
V: TRBV5-1; J: TRBJ1-1; D: TRBD1; size: once; CDR3: CASRKQGDTEAFF; DNA: TGCGCCAGCAGGAAACAGGGGGACACTGAAGCTTTCTTT
V: TRBV7-2; J: TRBJ2-4; D: -; size: medium-sized; CDR3: CASSLSLGRGDRNIQYF; DNA: TGTGCCAGCAGCTTATCCCTTGGGCGTGGAGATAGAAACATTCAGTACTTC
V: TRBV14; J: TRBJ2-1; D: TRBD2; size: -; CDR3: CASSQGTSGQETQFF; DNA: TGTGCCAGCAGCCAAGGGACTAGCGGACAAGAGACCCAGTTCTTC
V: TRBV6-1; J: TRBJ2-5; D: TRBD2; size: once; CDR3: CARSPSGGGKNMQYF; DNA: TGTGCCCGCAGTCCGAGCGGGGGAGGCAAAAATATGCAGTACTTC
V: TRBV25-1; J: TRBJ1-1; D: TRBD1; size: -; CDR3: CASSLQTGMDEDIF; DNA: TGTGCCAGCAGCTTACAGACAGGGATGGATGAAGACATCTTT
V: TRBV6-1; J: TRBJ2-1; D: TRBD2; size: -; CDR3: CASQLAGARHEQFF; DNA: TGTGCCAGCCAACTAGCGGGAGCGCGGCATGAGCAGTTCTTC
V: TRBV6-1; J: TRBJ2-7; D: -; size: -; CDR3: CASSEGVALRPYEQYF; DNA: TGTGCCAGCAGTGAAGGTGTGGCCCTTCGACCCTACGAGCAGTACTTC
V: TRBV25-1; J: TRBJ2-3; D: TRBD1; size: -; CDR3: CASSVGFVRGHTDTQYF; DNA: TGTGCCAGCTCGGTGGGGTTCGTTAGGGGGCACACAGATACGCAGTATTTT
V: TRBV6-2/TRBV6-3; J: TRBJ2-3; D: TRBD2; size: -; CDR3: CASSSLGRGGYLSSTDTQYF; DNA: TGTGCCAGCAGCTCCCTTGGGCGGGGGGGATACTTATCTAGCACAGATACGCAGTATTTT
V: TRBV6-1; J: TRBJ2-5; D: TRBD2; size: medium-sized; CDR3: CASSEAGGAQEQYF; DNA: TGTGCCAGCAGTGAAGCCGGGGGGGCTCAAGAGCAGTACTTC
V: TRBV10-1; J: TRBJ2-7; D: TRBD1; size: many; CDR3: CATSTDRGATYEQYF; DNA: TGCGCCACAAGTACCGACAGGGGTGCAACCTACGAGCAGTACTTC
V: TRBV10-3; J: TRBJ2-2; D: TRBD2; size: -; CDR3: CASRDYDSVASTGALFF; DNA: TGTGCCAGCAGGGACTACGACTCGGTCGCGAGCACCGGGGCGCTGTTTTTT
V: TRBV6-5; J: TRBJ2-1; D: -; size: few; CDR3: CASSSSNEQFF; DNA: TGTGCCAGCAGCTCCTCGAATGAGCAGTTCTTC
V: TRBV7-2; J: TRBJ2-4; D: TRBD2; size: -; CDR3: CASSSSGNNEQYF; DNA: TGTGCCAGCAGCAGTAGCGGGAACAATGAGCAGTACTTC
V: TRBV5-1; J: TRBJ2-1; D: TRBD2; size: -; CDR3: CASSLQVSGGGNEQFF; DNA: TGCGCCAGCAGCTTACAAGTTAGCGGGGGGGGAAATGAGCAGTTCTTC
V: TRBV10-2; J: TRBJ2-3; D: TRBD2; size: -; CDR3: CAGSGGREEDTQYF; DNA: TGCGCGGGCAGTGGGGGGAGGGAGGAAGATACGCAGTATTTC